The rows below give T cell receptor beta chains drawn from one sample of a study of blood T cell repertoires in COVID-19. The protocol was immunoSEQ multiplex PCR, while the TCRdb copy is restricted to in-frame clones and leaves out a portion. The profile shows about 350,000 clones, about 90% of them singletons. Sequencing was carried out using PBMCs or T cells enriched from blood (not recorded which). The receptors here all came from a woman aged 25 to 39 who had recovered from COVID-19. Each CDR3 is given with its conserved first and last residue. The D gene is left open where the match is weak. Clone size is not always given. Where it is, it says once, few, many or a class for expanded clones.

>-|TRBD2|TRBJ2-3|TRBV5-1
TGCGCCAGCAGCGGGACTAGCGGGAGTCAAACAGATACGCAGTATTTT
CASSGTSGSQTDTQYF
>-|TRBD2|TRBJ2-3|TRBV28
TGTGCCAGCAGTCCTCCTAGCGGACTCACAGATACGCAGTATTTT
CASSPPSGLTDTQYF
>-|-|TRBJ1-2|TRBV7-9
TGTGCCAGCAGCTTAGCGGTGGCGGGTAGTAGAGGCTACACCTTC
CASSLAVAGSRGYTF
>-|-|TRBJ2-6|TRBV30
TGTGCCTGGAGTGCAGGGGTTGGGGCCAACGTCCTGACTTTC
CAWSAGVGANVLTF
>-|TRBD1|TRBJ1-1|TRBV28
TGTGCCAGCAGAAGCCCCGGGACAGGGAATGGCGCTGAAGCTTTCTTT
CASRSPGTGNGAEAFF
>-|TRBD1|TRBJ1-5|TRBV4-2
TGTGCCAGCAGCCAAGTACCGGGACAGGGGTTTGGGGAGCCCCAGCATTTT
CASSQVPGQGFGEPQHF
>-|-|TRBJ1-2|TRBV7-2
TGTGCCAGCAGCCTGCCCCGGCGGGGCTACACCTTC
CASSLPRRGYTF
>-|-|TRBJ2-1|TRBV24-1
TGTGCCACCAGTGCCCTTAGAGGGAGGAATGACAATGAGCAGTTCTTC
CATSALRGRNDNEQFF
>-|-|TRBJ1-2|TRBV6-2/TRBV6-3
TGTGCCAGCAGTTACTCGCGACCGACAGTCTATGGCTACACCTTC
CASSYSRPTVYGYTF
>-|TRBD2|TRBJ2-1|TRBV2
TGTGCCAGCAGGGCGGGGGGCCTGTACAATGAGCAGTTCTTC
CASRAGGLYNEQFF
>-|-|TRBJ1-5|TRBV3-1/TRBV3-2
TGTGCCAGCAGGTATGGGTTGCGGGGCCAGCCCCAGCATTTT
CASRYGLRGQPQHF
>few|-|TRBJ2-3|TRBV3-1/TRBV3-2
TGTGCCAGCAGGCAAAGATCATCCGGTGGAGATACGCAGTATTTT
CASRQRSSGGDTQYF
>-|-|TRBJ2-7|TRBV9
TGTGCCAGCAGCGTTGGCCCCTGGCCGGAGAGCTCCTACGAGCAGTACTTC
CASSVGPWPESSYEQYF
>once|TRBD1|TRBJ2-3|TRBV5-5
TGTGCCAGCAGCTTTACCCGGGACAGGGGGGACACAGATACGCAGTATTTT
CASSFTRDRGDTDTQYF
>-|-|TRBJ2-3|TRBV5-1
TGCGCCAGCAGCTTCAGGGTGGGCACAGATACGCAGTATTTT
CASSFRVGTDTQYF
>-|TRBD1|TRBJ2-7|TRBV27
TGTGCCAGCAGTGCCCGACAGGGATCCTACGAGCAGTACTTC
CASSARQGSYEQYF
>-|-|TRBJ1-4|TRBV19
TGTGCCAGTAGGGCATCGAAGGGACTGGGTGAAAAACTGTTTTTT
CASRASKGLGEKLFF
>-|-|TRBJ2-1|TRBV5-1
TGCGCCAGCAGCGGGGCCTGGACAGTTTATGAGCAGTTCTTC
CASSGAWTVYEQFF
>-|TRBD1|TRBJ2-7|TRBV10-3
TGTGCCATCAGTCCGGGACAGGGCTACGAGCAGTACTTC
CAISPGQGYEQYF
>-|TRBD1|TRBJ1-2|TRBV5-6
TGTGCCAGCAGTCGCTACAGGGGCCGTGACTATGGCTACACCTTC
CASSRYRGRDYGYTF
>-|-|TRBJ1-1|TRBV29-1
TGCAGCGTTGAAGATCAAGGCAGGCGGAACACTGAAGCTTTCTTT
CSVEDQGRRNTEAFF
>-|-|TRBJ2-1|TRBV4-1
TGCGCCAGCAGCCCCCGGGGTCTAGCGACACGGCCCCCGTACAATGAGCAGTTCTTC
CASSPRGLATRPPYNEQFF
>-|TRBD1|TRBJ2-7|TRBV2
TGTGCCAGCAGGGGGACAGGATACGAGCAGTACTTC
CASRGTGYEQYF
>-|-|TRBJ1-2|TRBV7-9
TGTGCCAGCAGTTCGGACAGTTCCTATGGCTACACCTTC
CASSSDSSYGYTF
>-|TRBD1|TRBJ2-7|TRBV9
TGTGCCAGCAGCGTAACGGGACAGAGTGGCGAGCAGTACTTC
CASSVTGQSGEQYF
>-|TRBD2|TRBJ2-1|TRBV19
TGTGCCAGTAGTATAGTAGCGGGGGGCTATGAGCAGTTCTTC
CASSIVAGGYEQFF
>-|-|TRBJ1-1|TRBV18
TGTGCCAGCTCACCATCGGAGGGAATGAACACTGAAGCTTTCTTT
CASSPSEGMNTEAFF
>-|-|TRBJ1-4|TRBV15
TGTGCCACCAGCAGAGATGGGGGCAGAGCTAATGAAAAACTGTTTTTT
CATSRDGGRANEKLFF
>-|TRBD1|TRBJ1-1|TRBV19
TGTGCCAGTAGTTTTGGGACAGGAAATGAAGCTTTCTTT
CASSFGTGNEAFF
>-|-|TRBJ2-1|TRBV11-2
TGTGCCAGCAGCTCGGAGGTCAATGAGCAGTTCTTC
CASSSEVNEQFF
>-|TRBD1|TRBJ1-4|TRBV6-6
TGTGCCAGCAGTTTATCGAGACAGGGTATAAACTTCCCGTTTTTT
CASSLSRQGINFPFF
>once|TRBD1|TRBJ2-3|TRBV19
TGTGCCAGTAGCATGAGGGACAGGGGGCCGCGGGCGGCAGGTACGCAGTATTTT
CASSMRDRGPRAAGTQYF
>-|-|TRBJ2-5|TRBV5-1
TGCGCCAGCAGCTTGTTCGGGACACAAGAGACCCAGTACTTC
CASSLFGTQETQYF
>few|-|TRBJ1-1|TRBV6-5
TGTGCCAGCAGCCGCCTTGACATGAACACTGAAGCTTTCTTT
CASSRLDMNTEAFF
>-|TRBD1|TRBJ2-1|TRBV2
TGTGCCAGGGCCGTCGGGACAGGAGACAATGAGCAGTTCTTC
CARAVGTGDNEQFF
>-|-|TRBJ1-1|TRBV4-2
TGTGCCAGCAGCCAGATCCTCCTACAGCTAACCACCACTGAAGCTTTCTTT
CASSQILLQLTTTEAFF
>-|-|TRBJ2-7|TRBV9
TGTGCCAGCAGCGTAGGGACAGCCCTTGAGGGCGAGCAGTACTTC
CASSVGTALEGEQYF
>-|TRBD2|TRBJ2-3|TRBV29-1
TGCAGCGTTGTCAGGCTAGCGGGAGTAAGCGATACGCAGTATTTT
CSVVRLAGVSDTQYF
>-|-|TRBJ2-4|TRBV12-3/TRBV12-4
TGTGCCAGCAGGGGGCTCGGCATTCAGTACTTC
CASRGLGIQYF
>-|TRBD1|TRBJ1-2|TRBV4-1
TGCGCCAGCAGACAAACAGGGGAGCGGGGCTACACCTTC
CASRQTGERGYTF
>once|TRBD2|TRBJ2-3|TRBV10-1
TGCGCCAGCAGTGAGGGCGGGGGGGCAGATACGCAGTATTTT
CASSEGGGADTQYF
>-|-|TRBJ2-2|TRBV9
TGTGCCAGCAGTGCCGGGACAACGAACACCGGGGAGCTGTTTTTT
CASSAGTTNTGELFF
>-|-|TRBJ2-2|TRBV5-1
TGCGCCAGCAGCTTGGACAGAGGGAACGGGGAGCTGTTTTTT
CASSLDRGNGELFF
>-|TRBD2|TRBJ2-7|TRBV5-4
TGTGCCAGCAGCCCAGCGGGGGGGGCTCGGTACGAGCAGTACTTC
CASSPAGGARYEQYF
>-|-|TRBJ2-3|TRBV7-8
TGTGCCAGCAGCTTAGCCCTGGCCCCGACAGATACGCAGTATTTT
CASSLALAPTDTQYF
>-|TRBD1|TRBJ2-2|TRBV9
TGTGCCAGCAGCGTAGGCGGGACAGGGAACACCGGGGAGCTGTTTTTT
CASSVGGTGNTGELFF
>-|-|TRBJ2-2|TRBV19
TGTGCCAGTAGTATACAGGCAGGGATGTTTGACGGGGAGCTGTTTTTT
CASSIQAGMFDGELFF
>-|-|TRBJ1-1|TRBV6-5
TGTGCCAGCAGCCCAGTTTCCAACACTGAAGCTTTCTTT
CASSPVSNTEAFF
>-|-|TRBJ1-1|TRBV27
TGTGCCAGCAGTTTACGACTCGGAATTGAAGCTTTCTTT
CASSLRLGIEAFF
>-|-|TRBJ1-1|TRBV11-3
TGTGCCAGCAGCTTGTGGGGGGACACTGAAGCTTTCTTT
CASSLWGDTEAFF
>-|-|TRBJ2-4|TRBV5-1
TGCGCCAGCAGCTTACAGACCGAAGGGGACATTCAGTACTTC
CASSLQTEGDIQYF
>-|TRBD2|TRBJ2-7|TRBV7-2
TGTGCCAGCAGCTTACCGACTAGCAAGCTAACCTACGAGCAGTACTTC
CASSLPTSKLTYEQYF
>-|-|TRBJ2-2|TRBV30
TGTGCCTGGAGTGTAGGGGGGGCCGGGGAGCTGTTTTTT
CAWSVGGAGELFF
>-|TRBD2|TRBJ2-3|TRBV7-9
TGTGCCAGCAGCTTTGGTCTAGCGGGGGGGCCGGTCACAGATACGCAGTATTTT
CASSFGLAGGPVTDTQYF
>-|-|TRBJ2-5|TRBV19
TGTGCCAGTAGTATAGTCGCCACGGGGGAGACCCAGTACTTC
CASSIVATGETQYF
>-|TRBD2|TRBJ2-6|TRBV19
TGTGCCAGTAGTAATGGGGGGGTCTCTGGGGCCAACGTCCTGACTTTC
CASSNGGVSGANVLTF
>-|TRBD1|TRBJ2-1|TRBV16
TGTGCCAGCAGCCCCCTAAACAGGGGGCTGGCCTACAATGAGCAGTTCTTC
CASSPLNRGLAYNEQFF
>-|-|TRBJ2-7|TRBV25-1
TGTGCCAGCAGTGAATCTAGGTATGAGGGCTCCTACGAGCAGTACTTC
CASSESRYEGSYEQYF